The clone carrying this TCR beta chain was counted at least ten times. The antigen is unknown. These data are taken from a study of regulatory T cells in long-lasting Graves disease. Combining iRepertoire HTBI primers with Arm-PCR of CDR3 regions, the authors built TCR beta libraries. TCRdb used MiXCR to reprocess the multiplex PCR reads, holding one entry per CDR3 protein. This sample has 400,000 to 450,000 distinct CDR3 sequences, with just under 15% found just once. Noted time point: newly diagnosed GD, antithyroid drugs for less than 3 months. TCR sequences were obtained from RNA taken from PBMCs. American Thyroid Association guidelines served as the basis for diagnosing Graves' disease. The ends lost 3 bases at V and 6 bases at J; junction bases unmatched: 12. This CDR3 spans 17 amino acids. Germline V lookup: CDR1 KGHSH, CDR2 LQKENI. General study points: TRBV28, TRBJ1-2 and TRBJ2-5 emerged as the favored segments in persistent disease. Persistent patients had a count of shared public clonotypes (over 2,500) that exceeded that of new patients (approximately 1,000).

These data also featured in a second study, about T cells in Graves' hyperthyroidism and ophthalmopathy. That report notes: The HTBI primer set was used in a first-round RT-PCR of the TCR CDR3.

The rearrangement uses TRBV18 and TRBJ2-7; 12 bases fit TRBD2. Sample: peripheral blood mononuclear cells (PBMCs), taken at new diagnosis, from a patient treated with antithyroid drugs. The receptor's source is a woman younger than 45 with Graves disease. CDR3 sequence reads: CASSPTGLAGGPSEQYF. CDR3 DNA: TGTGCCAGCTCACCCACCGGCCTAGCGGGAGGGCCCAGCGAGCAGTACTTC.